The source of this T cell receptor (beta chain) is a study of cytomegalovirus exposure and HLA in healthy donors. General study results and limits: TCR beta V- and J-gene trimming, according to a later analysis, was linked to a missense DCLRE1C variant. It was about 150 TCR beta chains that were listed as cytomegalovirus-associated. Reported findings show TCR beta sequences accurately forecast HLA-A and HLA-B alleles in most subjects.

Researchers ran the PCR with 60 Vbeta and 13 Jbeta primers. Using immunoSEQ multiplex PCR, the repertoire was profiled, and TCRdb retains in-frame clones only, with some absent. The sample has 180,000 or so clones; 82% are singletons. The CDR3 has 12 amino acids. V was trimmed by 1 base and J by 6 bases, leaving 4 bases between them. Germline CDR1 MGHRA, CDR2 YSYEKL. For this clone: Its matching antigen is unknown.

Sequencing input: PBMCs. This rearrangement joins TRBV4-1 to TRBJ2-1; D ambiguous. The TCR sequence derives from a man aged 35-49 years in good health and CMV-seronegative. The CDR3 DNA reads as TGCGCCAGCAGCCAAGGGAGCAATGAGCAGTTCTTC. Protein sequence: CASSQGSNEQFF.